Listed below are T cell receptor beta chains from one sample, sequenced in a study of blood T cell repertoires in COVID-19. Using immunoSEQ multiplex PCR, the repertoire was profiled, and TCRdb retains in-frame clones only, with some absent. The table lists tens of thousands of clones, around 87% of them singletons. The sequenced sample was peripheral blood. The receptors come from a human donor with acute or convalescent COVID-19. The donor label of this sample is uncertain. Each CDR3 is given with its conserved first and last residue. Each record gives: CDR3 length, D gene, V gene, J gene, clone size, CDR3 protein, CDR3 DNA. A D gene is named only where the DNA matches it firmly. Rows give clone size only sometimes, using once, few, many, or a class for an expanded clone.

13	TRBD1	TRBV5-1	TRBJ2-7	-	CASRTDRGYEQYF	TGCGCCAGCCGGACAGACAGGGGATACGAGCAGTACTTC
14	TRBD1	TRBV19	TRBJ1-2	-	CASRLPGQGYGYTF	TGTGCCAGTAGACTTCCGGGACAGGGCTATGGCTACACCTTC
15	TRBD1	TRBV28	TRBJ2-2	-	CASSSPGGWDGELFF	TGTGCCAGCAGTTCACCAGGGGGCTGGGACGGGGAGCTGTTTTTT
16	TRBD1	TRBV30	TRBJ1-5	once	CAWSVPYTGGGQPQHF	TGTGCCTGGAGTGTACCCTACACAGGGGGGGGTCAGCCCCAGCATTTT
15	TRBD2	TRBV18	TRBJ2-5	-	CASSPRSGAQETQYF	TGTGCCAGCTCACCGCGTAGCGGGGCGCAAGAGACCCAGTACTTC
13	-	TRBV5-4	TRBJ2-3	-	CASSLSVSDTQYF	TGTGCCAGCAGCTTATCGGTTTCAGATACGCAGTATTTT
11	TRBD1	TRBV19	TRBJ1-2	few	CASSIRDRSTF	TGTGCCAGTAGTATCCGGGACAGATCAACCTTC
15	TRBD2	TRBV5-1	TRBJ2-3	-	CASSISGGDPDTQYF	TGCGCCAGCAGCATTAGCGGGGGGGACCCAGATACGCAGTATTTT
13	-	TRBV10-1	TRBJ2-1	-	CASAAAPNNEQFF	TGCGCCAGCGCGGCGGCTCCAAACAATGAGCAGTTCTTC
11	-	TRBV20-1	TRBJ2-7	-	CSSRGHHEQYF	TGCAGTTCTAGGGGACACCATGAGCAGTACTTC
14	TRBD1	TRBV5-1	TRBJ1-2	-	CATHPGTGGYGYTF	TGCGCCACTCACCCCGGGACAGGGGGCTATGGCTACACCTTC
13	-	TRBV6-5	TRBJ2-7	-	CASSYPGTYEQYF	TGTGCCAGCAGTTACCCCGGGACCTACGAGCAGTACTTC
15	TRBD1	TRBV6-5	TRBJ1-5	-	CASSYRQGNNQPQHF	TGTGCCAGCAGTTACAGACAGGGCAACAATCAGCCCCAGCATTTT
14	TRBD2	TRBV2	TRBJ2-7	-	CASSDGDYYYEQYF	TGTGCCAGCAGTGACGGGGACTACTACTACGAGCAGTACTTC
14	-	TRBV6-5	TRBJ1-4	once	CATGRSGSNEKLFF	TGTGCCACCGGCCGTTCAGGATCTAATGAAAAACTGTTTTTT
14	-	TRBV2	TRBJ1-2	few	CASLGRSTNYGYTF	TGTGCCAGCCTAGGGAGATCGACTAACTATGGCTACACCTTC
16	TRBD2	TRBV5-4	TRBJ2-3	few	CASSLGLALPTDTQYF	TGTGCCAGCAGCTTGGGACTAGCTCTCCCCACAGATACGCAGTATTTT
12	-	TRBV7-9	TRBJ1-4	-	CASSPNGEKLFF	TGTGCCAGCAGCCCGAACGGTGAAAAACTGTTTTTT
17	TRBD1	TRBV7-3	TRBJ2-2	-	CASSSTNRQGDTGELFF	TGTGCCAGCAGCTCGACTAACCGACAGGGGGACACCGGGGAGCTGTTTTTT
13	-	TRBV7-9	TRBJ1-2	-	CASSFTGTYGYTF	TGTGCCAGCAGTTTCACAGGGACCTATGGCTACACCTTC
14	-	TRBV29-1	TRBJ2-7	-	CSVEKGQGNYEQYF	TGCAGCGTTGAGAAGGGCCAGGGGAACTACGAGCAGTACTTC
15	TRBD1	TRBV28	TRBJ1-5	-	CASSPGTGGGQPQHF	TGTGCCAGCAGCCCAGGGACAGGGGGTGGGCAGCCCCAGCATTTT
12	-	TRBV11-2	TRBJ2-7	-	CASSLGRDEQYF	TGTGCCAGCAGCTTAGGGAGGGACGAGCAGTACTTC
11	-	TRBV9	TRBJ2-2	-	CASSPGVELFF	TGTGCCAGCAGTCCCGGGGTGGAGCTGTTTTTT
15	-	TRBV6-5	TRBJ1-6	-	CASSYSPGARGSLHF	TGTGCCAGCAGTTACTCTCCAGGGGCCAGGGGATCCCTCCACTTT
15	-	TRBV13	TRBJ2-3	-	CASSPDGVSTDTQYF	TGTGCCAGCAGCCCCGACGGGGTGAGCACAGATACGCAGTATTTT
16	-	TRBV4-3	TRBJ2-3	-	CASSQDFGGVTDTQYF	TGCGCCAGCAGCCAAGATTTCGGCGGGGTCACAGATACGCAGTATTTT
12	-	TRBV4-1	TRBJ2-2	once	CASSQDPGELFF	TGCGCCAGCAGCCAAGATCCGGGGGAGCTGTTTTTT
16	TRBD1	TRBV7-9	TRBJ1-2	once	CASSSGQGGPRDGYTF	TGTGCCAGCAGCTCAGGACAGGGAGGACCCAGGGATGGCTACACCTTC
13	-	TRBV11-2	TRBJ1-1	once	CASSFGQNTEAFF	TGTGCCAGCAGCTTTGGACAGAACACTGAAGCTTTCTTT
13	-	TRBV28	TRBJ2-4	once	CASSLPPNGGSYF	TGTGCCAGCAGTTTACCCCCGAACGGCGGCAGTTACTTC
15	TRBD2	TRBV7-9	TRBJ2-3	-	CASSSSGGETDTQYF	TGTGCCAGCAGTTCATCCGGGGGGGAGACAGATACGCAGTATTTT
15	-	TRBV7-9	TRBJ2-3	-	CASSLYVGSTDTQYF	TGTGCCAGCAGCTTATATGTCGGTAGCACAGATACGCAGTATTTT
14	-	TRBV5-1	TRBJ2-3	-	CASSYPPNTDTQYF	TGCGCCAGCAGCTACCCCCCTAACACAGATACGCAGTATTTT
15	-	TRBV20-1	TRBJ2-2	-	CSASARQVHTGELFF	TGCAGTGCTAGTGCCCGACAGGTCCACACCGGGGAGCTGTTTTTT
13	TRBD2	TRBV3-1/TRBV3-2	TRBJ2-5	-	CASSRGGRETQYF	TGTGCCAGCAGCCGCGGGGGGCGGGAGACCCAGTACTTC
14	-	TRBV9	TRBJ1-5	-	CASSAGQSNQPQHF	TGTGCCAGCAGCGCCGGACAGAGCAATCAGCCCCAGCATTTT
14	-	TRBV6-5	TRBJ1-4	-	CASSYEGLTEKLFF	TGTGCCAGCAGTTACGAGGGATTGACTGAAAAACTGTTTTTT
16	-	TRBV24-1	TRBJ1-2	-	CATSAADSSSDYGYTF	TGTGCCACCAGTGCCGCGGACAGCAGTTCTGATTATGGCTACACCTTC
16	-	TRBV24-1	TRBJ2-2	-	CATSDSGVMNTGELFF	TGTGCCACCAGTGATTCCGGGGTTATGAACACCGGGGAGCTGTTTTTT
19	TRBD1	TRBV9	TRBJ2-2	-	CASSVGPSRGTGEHGELFF	TGTGCCAGCAGCGTAGGCCCATCCCGGGGGACAGGGGAGCACGGGGAGCTGTTTTTT
16	-	TRBV6-5	TRBJ2-7	-	CASSYSGGGSSYEQYF	TGTGCCAGCAGTTACTCCGGGGGTGGGTCCTCCTACGAGCAGTACTTC
14	TRBD2	TRBV6-5	TRBJ2-5	-	CASRVAGGQETQYF	TGTGCCAGCAGAGTAGCGGGGGGGCAAGAGACCCAGTACTTC
17	TRBD1	TRBV4-2	TRBJ1-4	-	CASSQGQGAATNEKLFF	TGTGCCAGCAGCCAGGGACAGGGGGCCGCAACTAATGAAAAACTGTTTTTT
12	-	TRBV3-1/TRBV3-2	TRBJ1-1	few	CASSQGWSEAFF	TGTGCCAGCAGCCAAGGATGGAGTGAAGCTTTCTTT
13	-	TRBV18	TRBJ2-1	-	CASSGQGRNEQFF	TGTGCCAGCTCAGGTCAGGGGCGTAATGAGCAGTTCTTC